This T cell receptor beta chain emerged from a study of shared clonotypes between healthy human individuals. Produced via immunoSEQ multiplex PCR; TCRdb's table is partial and in-frame only. The sample holds 85,000 to 100,000 clones; under 70% are singletons and the top ten take roughly 43%. The CDR3 runs 16 residues. V lost 6 bases and J lost 0, with 16 bases in between. Germline V CDR1 and CDR2: LNHDA, SQIVND (reference sequence). Findings and caveats of the study: The small donor group covered limited genetic and exposure diversity. All-four-donor shared clonotypes had higher generation probabilities than non-shared clonotypes did.

Concerning this clone itself: The antigen remains unidentified.

Healthy adults negative for HIV, lacking recent acute infections or vaccinations, served as donors. This chain uses TRBV19 with TRBJ2-3; D is perhaps TRBD2 (5 bases). The sample comprised memory CD8+ T cells sorted from blood. Subset in this sample: CD45RO+ cells pooled with CCR7-negative TemRA cells. The receptor was derived from a man aged 25 to 40 in good health. The CDR3 region has the DNA TGTGCCAGTAGGCCGGTAAGCGGCACTAGCACAGATACGCAGTATTTT. It yields the protein CASRPVSGTSTDTQYF.